These 21 T cell receptor beta chains were all obtained from the same sample, sequenced in a study of T cell changes during pregnancy in multiple sclerosis (dated by TCRdb to between 2017 and 2020). Library prep was done by the immunoSEQ multiplex PCR assay. TCRdb took this table from immuneACCESS and kept in-frame rearrangements with V and J called. Such tables lack part of the clones; where checked against another copy, unresolved V genes explain under half of the gap, and the rest is unexplained. Within this sample are 60,000 to 65,000 clones, with over 80% of them counted one time only. Around 2.7% of the sample is held by the ten biggest clonotypes. Material: peripheral blood, obtained in the second trimester of pregnancy. Receptor source: a female donor in good health, enrolled as a control in a pregnancy study.

The chain joins TRBV4-1 to TRBJ2-2; no reliable D call. CDR1 MGHRA and CDR2 YSYEKL come from the germline V gene. The CDR3 runs to 14 residues. The V end was cut by 5 bases, the J end by 8 bases, with 15 bases between. The CDR3 here is CASSSPTFVGELFF. The CDR3 DNA is TGCGCCAGCAGCTCCCCTACGTTCGTGGGGGAGCTGTTTTTT.

The V and J genes are TRBV28 and TRBJ1-2; 8 bases map to TRBD1. The germline V gene encodes CDR1 MDHEN and CDR2 SYDVKM. Trimming at V came to 5 bases and at J to 2 bases, leaving 7 bases not matched to a gene. This CDR3 contains 15 residues. CDR3 DNA: TGTGCCAGCAGTGACTGGACAGGGCGAAACTATGGCTACACCTTC. It translates to CASSDWTGRNYGYTF.

The chain combines TRBV7-2 with TRBJ2-2, with a tentative D call TRBD1 (6 bases). Germline assignment: CDR1 SGHTA and CDR2 FQGNSA. This CDR3 has 15 amino acids. V was clipped by 5 bases and J by 5 bases, with 15 bases between them. The CDR3 nucleotides read TGTGCCAGCAGCCGGGGACAAGCCCTTACCGGGGAGCTGTTTTTT. Translated: CASSRGQALTGELFF.

The chain is built from TRBV15 and TRBJ2-1; D possibly corresponds to TRBD2 (7 bases). From germline, CDR1 is LNHNV and CDR2 YYDKDF (reference sequence). The CDR3 covers 15 residues. Trimming stripped 0 bases from V and 10 bases from J, with 16 bases between. CDR3 nucleotides: TGTGCCACCAGCAGAGAGGGGGGGGGCCTAGGCGAGCAGTTCTTC. It codes for CATSREGGGLGEQFF.

V is TRBV23-1 and J is TRBJ2-3, with 8 bases matching TRBD1. TRBV23-1 is noted as an ORF with a role that remains uncertain. V trimming: 5 bases; J trimming: 4 bases; junction bases outside the gene matches: 11. The CDR3 consists of 16 residues. The CDR3 region has the DNA TGCGCCAGCAGTGAGAATCGGACAGGGCCCCCAGATACGCAGTATTTT. This encodes CASSENRTGPPDTQYF.

The chain joins TRBV7-9 to TRBJ1-5; possibly TRBD1 for D (5 bases). The CDR3 consists of 16 residues. Trimming took 5 bases from V and 3 from J, leaving 17 bases between them. CDR1 and CDR2 (germline): SEHNR, FQNEAQ (reference sequence). In nucleotides, the CDR3 is TGTGCCAGCAGCGGAGGCCGGGGGAGATTCAATCAGCCCCAGCATTTT. Amino acid sequence: CASSGGRGRFNQPQHF. The full variable domain, rest sourced from reference TRBV7-9 and TRBJ1-5, is DTGVSQNPRHKITKRGQNVTFRCDPISEHNRLYWYRQTLGQGPEFLTYFQNEAQLEKSRLLSDRFSAERPKGSFSTLEIQRTEQGDSAMYLCASSGGRGRFNQPQHFGDGTRLSIL.

V is TRBV7-8 and J is TRBJ2-1; 8 positions match TRBD2. Trimming at V came to 3 bases and at J to 7 bases, leaving 5 bases not matched to a gene. CDR3 length equals 14 residues. Per the germline V gene, CDR1 is SGHVS and CDR2 is FQNEAQ. In nucleotides, the CDR3 is TGTGCCAGCAGCTTTGGGACTAGTCGGAATGAGCAGTTCTTC. Protein: CASSFGTSRNEQFF.

The chain carries TRBV28 and TRBJ1-4; possible D gene TRBD1, 6 bases. The CDR3 runs to 16 residues. V gave up 2 bases and J gave up 5 bases, with 15 bases separating them. Germline CDR1 and CDR2: MDHEN and SYDVKM. For the CDR3, the DNA is TGTGCCAGCAGTTTACCCTCCGACAGGATCAATGAAAAACTGTTTTTT. This encodes CASSLPSDRINEKLFF.

The J gene is TRBJ1-6, the V gene TRBV15; 10 nucleotides line up with TRBD1. Germline-derived CDR1 and CDR2 are LNHNV and YYDKDF (reference sequence). CDR3 size: 16 residues. V trimming: 1 base; J trimming: 10 bases; junction bases outside the gene matches: 7. Here the CDR3 DNA reads TGTGCCACCAGCAGAGGGGGCGGGACAGGGGAATCACCCCTCCACTTT. This translates into CATSRGGGTGESPLHF. Looking up the rest from reference TRBV15 and TRBJ1-6 gives the full variable domain: DAMVIQNPRYQVTQFGKPVTLSCSQTLNHNVMYWYQQKSSQAPKLLFHYYDKDFNNEADTPDNFQSRRPNTSFCFLDIRSPGLGDTAMYLCATSRGGGTGESPLHFGNGTRLTVT.

The rearrangement joins TRBV5-6 to TRBJ1-1; TRBD1 is a possible D gene (6 bases). The CDR3 extends over 14 amino acids. The V and J ends lost 2 bases and 1 base respectively, with 9 bases between them. The germline V gene has CDR1 SGHDT and CDR2 YYEEEE. The DNA of the CDR3 is TGTGCCAGCAGCTTAGAAGGGGGGAACACTGAAGCTTTCTTT. It is translated as CASSLEGGNTEAFF.

The chain combines TRBV6-5 with TRBJ2-1; no clear D. This CDR3 is built from 13 residues. V was trimmed by 5 bases and J by 5 bases, leaving 10 bases between them. CDR1 and CDR2 (germline): MNHEY, SVGAGI. For the CDR3, the DNA is TGTGCCAGCAGTGAGGCCCCCCACAATGAGCAGTTCTTC. Encoded protein: CASSEAPHNEQFF.

V and J are TRBV7-9 and TRBJ2-7; a possible D gene is TRBD1 (6 bases). Germline CDR1 SEHNR, CDR2 FQNEAQ (reference sequence). V was cut by 5 bases and J by 5 bases, with 10 bases left in between. The CDR3 spans 12 residues. In DNA form, the CDR3 reads TGTGCCAGCAGCCCAAAGGGGGACGAGCAGTACTTC. The encoded protein is CASSPKGDEQYF.

The CDR3 is CASSPRQIMNTEAFF. In DNA form, the CDR3 reads TGTGCCAGCAGCCCCCGACAGATAATGAACACTGAAGCTTTCTTT. The chain links TRBV7-9 to TRBJ1-1; TRBD1 is a possible D gene (5 bases). The CDR3 spans 15 residues. The germline CDR1 and CDR2 sequences are SEHNR and FQNEAQ (reference sequence). The V gene lost 5 bases and the J gene lost 0 bases, with 13 bases spanning the gap.

This chain connects TRBV27 to TRBJ2-1, with D uncertain. There are 15 residues in the CDR3. Per germline, CDR1 MNHEY and CDR2 SMNVEV (reference sequence). V shed 5 bases and J shed 1 base, with 12 bases lying between them. CDR3 sequence reads: CASSPKTGSYNEQFF. The CDR3 bases are TGTGCCAGCAGTCCCAAGACTGGTTCCTACAATGAGCAGTTCTTC.

The genes are TRBV5-8 and TRBJ2-2; 9 bases match TRBD1. CDR1 SGHTS and CDR2 YDEGEE come from the germline V gene. With V trimmed by 3 bases and J by 7 bases, 7 bases remained unmatched. The CDR3 is made up of 15 amino acids. CDR3: CASSSRDRAYGELFF. The CDR3 DNA follows: TGTGCCAGCAGCTCCCGGGACAGGGCTTACGGGGAGCTGTTTTTT.

This rearrangement joins TRBV9 to TRBJ2-7; 12 nucleotides align to TRBD1. Trimming took 4 bases from V and 5 from J; bases not matched to a gene: 7. CDR3 length equals 15 residues. CDR1 and CDR2 (germline): SGDLS, YYNGEE. CDR3 residues: CASSRAGTGGHEQYF. Here the CDR3 DNA reads TGTGCCAGCAGCCGAGCCGGGACAGGGGGCCACGAGCAGTACTTC. The full variable domain, in which reference TRBV9 and TRBJ2-7 provide the parts outside the CDR3, is DSGVTQTPKHLITATGQRVTLRCSPRSGDLSVYWYQQSLDQGLQFLIQYYNGEERAKGNILERFSAQQFPDLHSELNLSSLELGDSALYFCASSRAGTGGHEQYFGPGTRLTVT.

V usage is TRBV7-2 and J usage is TRBJ2-2; 11 bases agree with TRBD2. The CDR3 runs 16 residues. Germline V gene data show CDR1 as SGHTA and CDR2 as FQGNSA. The trim removed 4 bases at V and 7 bases at J, leaving 8 bases unmatched. The CDR3 region is CASSSPSGGWGGELFF. CDR3 nucleotides: TGTGCCAGCAGCTCGCCTAGCGGGGGGTGGGGCGGGGAGCTGTTTTTT.

This chain connects TRBV7-3 to TRBJ1-1; D ambiguous. The CDR3 is 13 amino acids. Germline lookup yields CDR1 SGHTA and CDR2 FQGTGA. Trimming cost V 2 bases and J 1 base, with 5 bases left between them. As DNA, the CDR3 is TGTGCCAGCAGCTTAGGGCGGAACACTGAAGCTTTCTTT. It translates to CASSLGRNTEAFF.

The chain couples TRBV6-5 to TRBJ2-7, with 8 bases aligning to TRBD2. V shed 9 bases and J 3 bases; nucleotides not matched to a gene: 1. CDR3 length equals 11 residues. The germline V gene has CDR1 MNHEY and CDR2 SVGAGI. As DNA, the CDR3 is TGTGCCAGTCGGGGGGGCTACGAGCAGTACTTC. Translation gives CASRGGYEQYF.

The chain carries TRBV7-9 and TRBJ2-2, with 7 bases aligning to TRBD2. Trimming cost V 6 bases and J 1 base; bases outside gene matches: 11. CDR1 and CDR2 (germline): SEHNR, FQNEAQ (reference sequence). The CDR3 contains 17 residues. In DNA form, the CDR3 reads TGTGCCAGCAGTTCAGGGACCAGCGGGGTGAACACCGGGGAGCTGTTTTTT. Its translation is CASSSGTSGVNTGELFF.

V and J are TRBV19 and TRBJ1-2; D may be TRBD1 (6 bases). Germline lookup yields CDR1 LNHDA and CDR2 SQIVND (reference sequence). This CDR3 has 12 residues. The ends were cut back, 10 bases at V and 5 bases at J, with 14 bases in the middle. The CDR3 DNA is TGTGCCACAGGACAGTCAACTTATGGCTACACCTTC. The encoded protein is CATGQSTYGYTF.